Described below is a single T cell receptor (beta chain) sequence and its context. The Seattle patients joined while their infection was active and were tracked longitudinally afterward. These data belong to a study of blood T cell repertoires in COVID-19. Across the study: The United States, Italy and Spain provided the acute and convalescent COVID-19 samples. Sample material is recorded as cDNA or gDNA derived from T cells, B-cell-depleted T cells, or PBMCs.

In the study's own analysis: Estimates of nucleated cell counts were drawn from the amplification of reference gene primers. Here immunoSEQ multiplex PCR was the method, and the copy in TCRdb shows in-frame clones only, minus some. V and J calls and clone size are as listed in that table; D and trimming were resolved from the DNA. The sample lists about 250,000 clones; around 89% were seen once. Germline assignment: CDR1 SGHNT and CDR2 YENEEA. Trimming stripped 6 bases from V and 2 bases from J, with 11 bases between. This CDR3 spans 13 amino acids. The chain uses TRBV11-3 and TRBJ2-7; D may be TRBD1 (6 bases). The clonotype was recovered from a woman aged 25 to 39 with COVID-19, enrolled during active disease. The sequenced sample was peripheral blood. CDR3 residues: CASSNGQTYEQYF. In DNA, the CDR3 is TGTGCCAGCAGTAATGGACAGACCTACGAGCAGTACTTC.